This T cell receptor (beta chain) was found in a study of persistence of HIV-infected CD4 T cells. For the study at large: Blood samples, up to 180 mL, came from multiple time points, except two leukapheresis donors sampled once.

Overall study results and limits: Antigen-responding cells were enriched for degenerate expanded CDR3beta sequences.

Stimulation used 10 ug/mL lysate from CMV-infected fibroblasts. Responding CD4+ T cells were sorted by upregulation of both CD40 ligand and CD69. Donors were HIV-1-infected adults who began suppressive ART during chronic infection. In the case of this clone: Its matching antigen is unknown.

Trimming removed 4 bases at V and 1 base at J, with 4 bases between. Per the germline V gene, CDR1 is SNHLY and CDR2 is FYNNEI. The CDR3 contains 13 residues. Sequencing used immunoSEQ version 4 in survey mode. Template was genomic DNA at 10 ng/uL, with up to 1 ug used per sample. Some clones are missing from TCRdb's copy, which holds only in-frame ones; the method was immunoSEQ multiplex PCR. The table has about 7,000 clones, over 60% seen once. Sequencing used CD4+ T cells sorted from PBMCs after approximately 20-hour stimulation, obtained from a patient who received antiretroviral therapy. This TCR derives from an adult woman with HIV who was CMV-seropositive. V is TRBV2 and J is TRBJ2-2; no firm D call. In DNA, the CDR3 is TGTGCCAGCAGTGTTGTGAACACCGGGGAGCTGTTTTTT. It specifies CASSVVNTGELFF.